This entry is about one T cell receptor beta chain. Authors' methods: For nucleated cells, counts were estimated from reference gene primer amplification. Using immunoSEQ multiplex PCR, the repertoire was profiled, and TCRdb retains in-frame clones only, with some absent. Clone size and V and J calls were adopted from that table, with D and trimming inferred from the DNA. The sample lists roughly 90,000 clones, 70% to 90% occurring once. The data were obtained in a study of blood T cell repertoires in COVID-19. The overall study: Samples representing acute and convalescent COVID-19 were sourced from the United States, Italy and Spain.

Germline-derived CDR1 and CDR2 are GTSNPN and SVGIG (reference sequence). This CDR3 has 13 residues. J gave up 8 bases and V 0 bases, and 2 bases lay outside the gene matches. While infection was still active, Seattle patients were enrolled and then followed longitudinally. The clonotype comes from a man aged 50 or older with COVID-19, enrolled during active disease. The sequenced sample was peripheral blood. The chain combines TRBV30 with TRBJ2-1; 9 positions agree with TRBD2. The CDR3 coding sequence is TGTGCCTGGAGTGTAGCTAGCGGGGATGAGCAGTTCTTC. Its translation is CAWSVASGDEQFF.